This T cell receptor beta chain was observed in a study of OX40 agonist ivuxolimab in advanced cancers. As for the study in general: Subjects had a mean age of around 60 years, with a range of about 23 to 79; around 84% were male.

Clones were read by immunoSEQ multiplex PCR, and TCRdb kept only the in-frame ones, dropping some. The sample records about 30,000 clones, roughly three quarters being singletons. This CDR3 region has 15 residues. Trimming at V came to 2 bases and at J to 2 bases, leaving 3 bases not matched to a gene. CDR1 SGDLS and CDR2 YYNGEE come from the germline V gene. The chain is built from TRBV9 and TRBJ2-1; 8 bases line up with TRBD1. The sample was CD4+ or CD8+ T cells sorted from blood, taken in a trial of the OX40 agonist ivuxolimab. This sequence was found in an adult with an advanced solid tumor such as melanoma, head and neck, liver or kidney cancer. The CDR3 loop is CASSVGQGPYNEQFF. CDR3 DNA sequence: TGTGCCAGCAGCGTCGGACAGGGCCCCTACAATGAGCAGTTCTTC. Full variable domain (missing parts from reference TRBV9 and TRBJ2-1): DSGVTQTPKHLITATGQRVTLRCSPRSGDLSVYWYQQSLDQGLQFLIQYYNGEERAKGNILERFSAQQFPDLHSELNLSSLELGDSALYFCASSVGQGPYNEQFFGPGTRLTVL.